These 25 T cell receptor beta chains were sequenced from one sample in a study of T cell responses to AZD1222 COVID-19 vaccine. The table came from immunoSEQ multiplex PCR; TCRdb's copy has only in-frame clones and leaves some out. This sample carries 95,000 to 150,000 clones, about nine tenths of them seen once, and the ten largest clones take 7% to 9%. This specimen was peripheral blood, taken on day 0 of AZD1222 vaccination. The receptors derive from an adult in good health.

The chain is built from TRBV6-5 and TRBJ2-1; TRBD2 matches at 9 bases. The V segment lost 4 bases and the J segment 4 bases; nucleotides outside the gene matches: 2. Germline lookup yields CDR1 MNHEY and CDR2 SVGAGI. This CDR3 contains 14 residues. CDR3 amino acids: CASSSGLAYNEQFF. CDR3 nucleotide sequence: TGTGCCAGCAGTTCGGGACTAGCTTACAATGAGCAGTTCTTC.

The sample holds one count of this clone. The CDR3 DNA is TGTGCCAGCAGTGAGGACAACACAGATACGCAGTATTTT. Its protein is CASSEDNTDTQYF. The chain couples TRBV2 to TRBJ2-3, with a tentative D call TRBD1 (5 bases). The germline CDR1 and CDR2 sequences are SNHLY and FYNNEI. V dropped 3 bases and J dropped 2 bases, with 6 bases sitting between them. CDR3 length equals 13 residues.

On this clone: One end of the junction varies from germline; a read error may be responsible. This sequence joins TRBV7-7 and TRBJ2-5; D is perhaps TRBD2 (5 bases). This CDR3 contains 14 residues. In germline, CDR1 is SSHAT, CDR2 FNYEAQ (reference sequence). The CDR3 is CASSLSGSPETQYF. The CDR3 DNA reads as TGTGCTAGCAGCCTCAGCGGAAGCCCGGAGACCCAGTACTTC.

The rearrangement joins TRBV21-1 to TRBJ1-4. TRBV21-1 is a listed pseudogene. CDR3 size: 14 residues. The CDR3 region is CASSKDGVNEKLFF. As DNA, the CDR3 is TGTGCCAGCAGCAAGGACGGAGTTAATGAAAAACTGTTTTTT.

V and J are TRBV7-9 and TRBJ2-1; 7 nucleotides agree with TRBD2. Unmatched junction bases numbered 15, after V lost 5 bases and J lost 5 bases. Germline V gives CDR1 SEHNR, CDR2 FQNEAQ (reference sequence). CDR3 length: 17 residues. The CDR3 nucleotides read TGTGCCAGCAGCGAGGCCCTAGCAGCGGGGTTACACAATGAGCAGTTCTTC. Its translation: CASSEALAAGLHNEQFF.

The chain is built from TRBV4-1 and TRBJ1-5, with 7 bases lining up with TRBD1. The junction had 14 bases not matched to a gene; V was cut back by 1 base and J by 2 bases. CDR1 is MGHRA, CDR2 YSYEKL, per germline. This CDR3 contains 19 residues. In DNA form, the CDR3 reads TGCGCCAGCAGCCAAGGGGCAGGGGGGGAGCTGATGGGCAATCAGCCCCAGCATTTT. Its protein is CASSQGAGGELMGNQPQHF.

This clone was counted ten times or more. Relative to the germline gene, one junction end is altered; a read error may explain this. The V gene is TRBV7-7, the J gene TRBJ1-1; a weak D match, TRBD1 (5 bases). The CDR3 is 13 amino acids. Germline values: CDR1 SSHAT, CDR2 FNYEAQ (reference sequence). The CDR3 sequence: CASSSGENTEAFF. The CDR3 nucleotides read TGTGCTAGCAGCTCGGGGGAGAACACTGAAGCTTTCTTT.

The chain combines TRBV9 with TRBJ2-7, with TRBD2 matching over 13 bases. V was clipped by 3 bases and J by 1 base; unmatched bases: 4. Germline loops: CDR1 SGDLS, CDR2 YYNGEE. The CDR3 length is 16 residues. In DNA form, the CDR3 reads TGTGCCAGCAGCGAGGGACTAGCGGGATCTTCCTACGAGCAGTACTTC. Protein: CASSEGLAGSSYEQYF.

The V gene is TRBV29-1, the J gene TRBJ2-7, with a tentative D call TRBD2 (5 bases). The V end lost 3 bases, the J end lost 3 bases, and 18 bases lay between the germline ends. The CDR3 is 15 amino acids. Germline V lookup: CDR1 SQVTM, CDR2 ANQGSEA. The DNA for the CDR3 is TGCAGCGTTGAGGGGAAGGGTGCGGGTAGCTACGAGCAGTACTTC. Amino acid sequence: CSVEGKGAGSYEQYF.

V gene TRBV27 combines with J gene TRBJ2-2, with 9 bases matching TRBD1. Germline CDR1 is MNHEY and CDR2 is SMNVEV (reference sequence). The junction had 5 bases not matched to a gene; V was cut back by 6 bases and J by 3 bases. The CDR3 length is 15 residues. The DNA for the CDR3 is TGTGCCAGCAGCCGACAGGGGGATTACACCGGGGAGCTGTTTTTT. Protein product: CASSRQGDYTGELFF.

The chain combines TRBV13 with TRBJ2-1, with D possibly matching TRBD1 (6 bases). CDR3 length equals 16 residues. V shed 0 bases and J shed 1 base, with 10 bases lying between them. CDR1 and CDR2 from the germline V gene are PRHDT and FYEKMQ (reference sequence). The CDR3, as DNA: TGTGCCAGCAGCTTAGGTCAGGGGATATCCTACAATGAGCAGTTCTTC. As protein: CASSLGQGISYNEQFF.

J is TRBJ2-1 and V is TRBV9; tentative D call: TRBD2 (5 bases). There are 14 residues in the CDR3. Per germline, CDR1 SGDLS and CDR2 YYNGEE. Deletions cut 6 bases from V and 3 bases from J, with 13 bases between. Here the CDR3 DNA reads TGTGCCAGCAAGAGGAACGAGGGCTACAATGAGCAGTTCTTC. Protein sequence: CASKRNEGYNEQFF.

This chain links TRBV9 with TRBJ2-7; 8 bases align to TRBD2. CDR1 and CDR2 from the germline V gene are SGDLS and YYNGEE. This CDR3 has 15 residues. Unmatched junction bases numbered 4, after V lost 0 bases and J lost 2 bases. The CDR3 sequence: CASSVELAATYEQYF. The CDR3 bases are TGTGCCAGCAGCGTAGAACTAGCGGCTACCTACGAGCAGTACTTC.

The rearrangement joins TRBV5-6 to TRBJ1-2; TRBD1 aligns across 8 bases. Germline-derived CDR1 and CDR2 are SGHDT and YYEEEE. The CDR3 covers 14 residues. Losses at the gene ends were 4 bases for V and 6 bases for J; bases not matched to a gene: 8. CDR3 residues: CASSPTDREDGYTF. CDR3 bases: TGTGCCAGCAGCCCTACGGACAGGGAGGATGGCTACACCTTC.

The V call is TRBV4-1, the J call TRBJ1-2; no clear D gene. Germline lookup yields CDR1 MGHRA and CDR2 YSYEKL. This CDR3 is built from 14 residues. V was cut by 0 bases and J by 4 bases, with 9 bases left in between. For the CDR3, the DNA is TGCGCCAGCAGCCAAGATATGCGAGGCTATGGCTACACCTTC. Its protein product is CASSQDMRGYGYTF.

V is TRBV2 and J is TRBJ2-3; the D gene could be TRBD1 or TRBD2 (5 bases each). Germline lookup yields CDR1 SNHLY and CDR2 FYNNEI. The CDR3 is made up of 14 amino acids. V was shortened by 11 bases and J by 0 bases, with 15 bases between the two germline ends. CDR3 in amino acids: CAGTRTSSTDTQYF. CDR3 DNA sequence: TGTGCCGGTACTAGGACATCTAGCACAGATACGCAGTATTTT.

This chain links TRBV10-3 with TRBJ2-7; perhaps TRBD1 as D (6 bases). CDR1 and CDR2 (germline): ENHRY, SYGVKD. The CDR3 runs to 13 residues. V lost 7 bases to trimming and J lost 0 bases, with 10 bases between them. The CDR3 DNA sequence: TGTGCCATCACAACAGGGTCCTCCTACGAGCAGTACTTC. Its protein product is CAITTGSSYEQYF.

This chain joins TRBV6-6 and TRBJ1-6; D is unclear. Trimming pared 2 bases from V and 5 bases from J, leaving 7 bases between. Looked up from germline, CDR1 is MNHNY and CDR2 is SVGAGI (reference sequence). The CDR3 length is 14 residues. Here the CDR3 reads CASSYGQHNSPLHF. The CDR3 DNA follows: TGTGCCAGCAGTTACGGGCAGCATAATTCACCCCTCCACTTT.

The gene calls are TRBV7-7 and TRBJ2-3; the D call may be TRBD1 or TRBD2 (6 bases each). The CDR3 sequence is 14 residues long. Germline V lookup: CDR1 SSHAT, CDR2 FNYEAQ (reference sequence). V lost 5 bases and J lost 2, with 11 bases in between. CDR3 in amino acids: CASSPRGHTDTQYF. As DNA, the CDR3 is TGTGCCAGCAGCCCCCGGGGGCACACAGATACGCAGTATTTT.

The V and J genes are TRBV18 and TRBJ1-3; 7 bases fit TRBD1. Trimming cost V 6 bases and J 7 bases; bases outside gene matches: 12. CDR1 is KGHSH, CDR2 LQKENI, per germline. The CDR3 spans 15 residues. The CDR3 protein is CASSGRDRQGNTIYF. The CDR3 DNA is TGTGCCAGCTCCGGAAGGGACAGACAAGGCAACACCATATATTTT.

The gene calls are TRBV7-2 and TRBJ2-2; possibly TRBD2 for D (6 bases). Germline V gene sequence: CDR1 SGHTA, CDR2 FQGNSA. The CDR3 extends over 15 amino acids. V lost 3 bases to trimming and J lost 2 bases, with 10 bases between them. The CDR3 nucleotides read TGTGCCAGCAGCTTTGGAGGGGTTAACACCGGGGAGCTGTTTTTT. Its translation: CASSFGGVNTGELFF.

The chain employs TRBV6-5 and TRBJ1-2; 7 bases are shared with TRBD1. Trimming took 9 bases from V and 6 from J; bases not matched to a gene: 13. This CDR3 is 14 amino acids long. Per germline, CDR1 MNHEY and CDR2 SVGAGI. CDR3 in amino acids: CARKGEGARDGYTF. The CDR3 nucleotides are TGTGCCAGGAAGGGAGAGGGGGCGCGGGATGGCTACACCTTC.

The CDR3 region has the DNA TGTGCCAGCAGCCGGAAAACGGAAGAGACCCAGTACTTC. It is translated as CASSRKTEETQYF. The chain uses TRBV5-4 and TRBJ2-5; D call uncertain. Trimming stripped 4 bases from V and 3 bases from J, with 10 bases between. The V gene's germline CDR1 is SGHNT and CDR2 YYREEE (reference sequence). CDR3 length: 13 amino acids.

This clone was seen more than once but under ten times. CDR3 in DNA: TGTGCCAGCAGTTTAATCGGGGGGACCTATGTAAAACTGTTTTTT. Encoded protein: CASSLIGGTYVKLFF. V is TRBV28 and J is TRBJ1-4, with D possibly being TRBD1 (5 bases). V gave up 2 bases and J gave up 10 bases, with 17 bases separating them. Germline V gives CDR1 MDHEN, CDR2 SYDVKM. The CDR3 length is 15 residues.

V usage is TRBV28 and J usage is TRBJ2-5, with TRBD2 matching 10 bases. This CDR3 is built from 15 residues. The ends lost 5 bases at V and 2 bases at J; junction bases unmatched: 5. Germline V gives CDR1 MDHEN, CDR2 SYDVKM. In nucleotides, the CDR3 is TGTGCCAGCAGTAGAAATAGCGGGGGGCAAGAGACCCAGTACTTC. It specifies CASSRNSGGQETQYF.